This T cell receptor beta chain comes out of a study of T cells after yellow fever vaccination. This clonotype was observed many times. TCRdb analysed the 5' RACE reads with MiXCR anew, one entry per CDR3 protein. This sample yields a few hundred thousand distinct CDR3 sequences, of which approximately 5.7% are seen a single time; approximately 15% belongs to the top ten. This receptor was obtained from a man younger than 45 who received the YFV17D yellow fever vaccine. Sequencing was performed on PBMCs, taken 5 days after the yellow fever booster vaccination.

In DNA form, the CDR3 reads TGTGCCAGCAGCCGGACAGGGTTTGAGCAGTACTTC. It yields the protein CASSRTGFEQYF. V usage is TRBV7-6 and J usage is TRBJ2-7, with 8 bases that match TRBD1. There are 12 residues in the CDR3. Germline V gene lookup returns CDR1 SGHVS and CDR2 FNYEAQ. The J segment lost 7 bases and the V segment lost 5 bases, leaving 4 bases of the junction unmatched. Using reference TRBV7-6 and TRBJ2-7 for the parts outside the CDR3, the full variable domain is GAGVSQSPRYKVTKRGQDVALRCDPISGHVSLYWYRQALGQGPEFLTYFNYEAQQDKSGLPNDRFSAERPEGSISTLTIQRTEQRDSAMYRCASSRTGFEQYFGPGTRLTVT.